This T cell receptor (beta chain) was recovered during a study of T cell changes during pregnancy in multiple sclerosis. Profiled with immunoSEQ multiplex PCR; TCRdb holds only in-frame clones, not every one. The sample lists approximately 99,000 clones, 90% to 95% seen once, with 0.99% in the top ten. This CDR3 comprises 15 residues. Germline V CDR1 and CDR2: SGHRS, YFSETQ. V was pared by 4 bases and J by 12 bases, with 7 bases of the junction left unmatched. The source material was peripheral blood, sampled after pregnancy. V usage is TRBV5-1 and J usage is TRBJ2-1; 16 bases map to TRBD2. This TCR was sampled from a female donor with multiple sclerosis, enrolled in a pregnancy study. The CDR3 loop is CASSGGTSGGGWQFF. In nucleotides, the CDR3 is TGCGCCAGCAGCGGTGGGACTAGCGGGGGGGGATGGCAGTTCTTC.